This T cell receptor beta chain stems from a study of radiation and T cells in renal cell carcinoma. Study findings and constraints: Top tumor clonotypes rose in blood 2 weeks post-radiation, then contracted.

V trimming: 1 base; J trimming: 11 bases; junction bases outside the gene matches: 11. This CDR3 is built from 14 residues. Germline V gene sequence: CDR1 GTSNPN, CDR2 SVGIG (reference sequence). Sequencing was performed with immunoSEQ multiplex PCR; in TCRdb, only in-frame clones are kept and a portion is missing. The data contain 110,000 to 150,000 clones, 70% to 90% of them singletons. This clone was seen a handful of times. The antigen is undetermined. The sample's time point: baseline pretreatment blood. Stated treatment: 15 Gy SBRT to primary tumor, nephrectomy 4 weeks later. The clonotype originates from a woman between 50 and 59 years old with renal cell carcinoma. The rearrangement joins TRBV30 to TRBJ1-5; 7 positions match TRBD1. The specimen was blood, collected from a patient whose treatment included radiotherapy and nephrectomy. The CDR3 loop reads CAWSAGGESQSQHF. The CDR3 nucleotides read TGTGCCTGGAGTGCAGGGGGAGAGTCCCAGTCCCAGCATTTT.